This TCR beta chain was identified during a study of cytomegalovirus exposure and HLA in healthy donors. For the study at large: From 170 million or so T cells, an earlier analysis saw approximately 110 million unique TCR beta sequences. Notes on the study in general: In a later analysis, across HLA loci, associated TCR counts were highest for DRB1, lowest for HLA-C. Productive rates of about 87% or about 30% were seen for most TCR beta V segments in an earlier analysis.

This clone was recorded a few times. Antigen: not known. The CDR3 contains 14 residues. V lost 0 bases and J lost 6, with 10 bases in between. The V gene's germline CDR1 is SGHDT and CDR2 YYEEEE. Each donor's status was that of a healthy bone marrow donor. In the PCR, 60 Vbeta and 13 Jbeta primers were used. The data were produced by immunoSEQ multiplex PCR, yet TCRdb's version contains in-frame clones alone and is incomplete. The sample holds roughly 110,000 clones, about 70% seen once. The chain carries TRBV5-6 and TRBJ2-1, with D uncertain. The receptor's source is a human donor in good health. The sample was PBMCs. The CDR3 sequence: CASSLGFGGNEQFF. The CDR3 DNA follows: TGTGCCAGCAGCTTGGGCTTCGGTGGCAATGAGCAGTTCTTC.